This T cell receptor (beta chain) originates from a study of cytomegalovirus exposure and HLA in healthy donors. Across the whole study: Counted in an early data release were roughly 87 million unique TCRs from HLA-typed donors.

PCR used 60 Vbeta primers and 13 Jbeta primers. As handled by the study authors: Counted up in a later analysis, unique TCR beta chains came to roughly 80 million, with around 10 million shared. Measured with immunoSEQ multiplex PCR; TCRdb has only the in-frame clones, and not every one. The V and J calls and clone size come from that table; D and trimming were worked out from the DNA. The table includes about 160,000 clones, roughly 80% detected once. J lost 2 bases, V lost 3 bases, and 5 bases had no gene match. CDR1 is GTSNPN and CDR2 is SVGIG in the germline V gene (reference sequence). The CDR3 is 14 residues long.

Sequenced sample: PBMCs. This clonotype was obtained from a female donor in good health and CMV-seronegative. The J gene is TRBJ2-7, the V gene TRBV30, with TRBD1 matching 9 bases. The CDR3: CAWRDRGTTYEQYF. The CDR3 DNA reads TGTGCCTGGAGGGACAGGGGAACCACCTACGAGCAGTACTTC.